These 5 T cell receptor beta chains originate from one sample sequenced in a study of patients and donors after allogeneic stem cell transplantation. TCRdb recomputed calls from the RT-PCR reads with MiXCR, one row per CDR3 protein. The repertoire holds around 200,000 distinct CDR3 sequences, with around two fifths as singletons. Sequenced input: blood, either unsorted or a sorted T cell fraction (not recorded which). These receptors originate from a human donor who was either an allogeneic HSCT recipient or a stem cell or donor lymphocyte infusion donor (not recorded which). It is not recorded whose cells these are; they may come from a transplant donor.

This clonotype was recorded a few times. The chain recombines TRBV4-3 with TRBJ2-7; 10 bases line up with TRBD2. This CDR3 region has 17 residues. In germline, CDR1 is LGHNA, CDR2 YSLEER. The ends lost 0 bases at V and 5 bases at J; junction bases unmatched: 10. DNA of the CDR3: TGCGCCAGCAGCCAAGATAAGGGTAGCGGGGGGTACGACGAGCAGTACTTC. Protein: CASSQDKGSGGYDEQYF.

The J gene is TRBJ2-1, the V gene TRBV12-3 or TRBV12-4, with TRBD1 as a possible D gene (6 bases). V lost 2 bases to trimming and J lost 10 bases, with 9 bases between them. This CDR3 region has 12 residues. The CDR3: CASSLFGQEQFF. Written as DNA, the CDR3 is TGTGCCAGCAGTTTATTCGGACAGGAGCAGTTCTTC.

The V gene is TRBV5-6, the J gene TRBJ1-1; 7 bases are shared with TRBD1. This CDR3 is built from 13 residues. In germline, CDR1 is SGHDT, CDR2 YYEEEE. The V segment lost 0 bases and the J segment 10 bases; nucleotides outside the gene matches: 6. This CDR3 is CASSLDRGLRAFF. The CDR3 DNA follows: TGTGCCAGCAGCTTGGACAGGGGATTGAGAGCTTTCTTT.

This clonotype has a handful of counts. This chain joins TRBV7-9 and TRBJ2-1; TRBD2 is a possible D gene (6 bases). CDR3 size: 15 residues. The germline gives CDR1 SEHNR, CDR2 FQNEAQ (reference sequence). The V end lost 5 bases, the J end lost 0 bases, and 11 bases lay between the germline ends. The CDR3 DNA is TGTGCCAGCAGCCTACGGGGGAGCTCCTACAATGAGCAGTTCTTC. It encodes CASSLRGSSYNEQFF. Using reference TRBV7-9 and TRBJ2-1 for the parts outside the CDR3, the full variable domain is DTGVSQNPRHKITKRGQNVTFRCDPISEHNRLYWYRQTLGQGPEFLTYFQNEAQLEKSRLLSDRFSAERPKGSFSTLEIQRTEQGDSAMYLCASSLRGSSYNEQFFGPGTRLTVL.

The chain carries TRBV12-3 or TRBV12-4 and TRBJ1-2; the D gene is possibly TRBD1 (6 bases). The CDR3 has 13 amino acids. V was cut by 5 bases and J by 4 bases, with 11 bases left in between. The CDR3 coding sequence is TGTGCCAGCAGTCCTTCGGGGGCCTATGGCTACACCTTC. Translation gives CASSPSGAYGYTF.